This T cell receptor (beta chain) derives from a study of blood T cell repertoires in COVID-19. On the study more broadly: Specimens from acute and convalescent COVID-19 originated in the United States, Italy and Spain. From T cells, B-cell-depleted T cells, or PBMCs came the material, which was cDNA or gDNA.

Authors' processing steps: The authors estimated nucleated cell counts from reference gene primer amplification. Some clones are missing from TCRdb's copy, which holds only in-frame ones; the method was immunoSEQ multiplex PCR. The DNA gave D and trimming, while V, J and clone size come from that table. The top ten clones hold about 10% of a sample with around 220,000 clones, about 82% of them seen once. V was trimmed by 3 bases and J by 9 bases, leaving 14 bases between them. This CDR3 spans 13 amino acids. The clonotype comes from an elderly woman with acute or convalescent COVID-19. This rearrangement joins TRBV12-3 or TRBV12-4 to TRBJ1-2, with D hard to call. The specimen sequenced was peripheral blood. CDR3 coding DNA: TGTGCCAGCAGTTTCATCCGGGATTCAAGCTACACCTTC. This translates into CASSFIRDSSYTF.